The sequence of this TCR beta chain was determined in a study of T cell responses to AZD1222 COVID-19 vaccine. Concerning this clone itself: As yet, its antigen is unknown.

CDR3 length: 13 residues. Germline values: CDR1 GTSNPN, CDR2 SVGIG (reference sequence). Trimming took 6 bases from V and 5 from J, leaving 14 bases between them. Study observations and caveats: Among those given AZD1222, only six were seropositive at baseline.

Assay used: immunoSEQ multiplex PCR; TCRdb lists only in-frame clones, some missing. The repertoire holds about 160,000 clones, with 90% to 95% as singletons. The TCR was taken from an adult in good health. This specimen was peripheral blood, taken on day 0 of AZD1222 vaccination. This chain joins TRBV30 and TRBJ1-5, with D possibly matching TRBD1 (6 bases). DNA of the CDR3: TGTGCCTGTAGTAGGGGGTCCGATCAGCCCCAGCATTTT. Translating gives CACSRGSDQPQHF.